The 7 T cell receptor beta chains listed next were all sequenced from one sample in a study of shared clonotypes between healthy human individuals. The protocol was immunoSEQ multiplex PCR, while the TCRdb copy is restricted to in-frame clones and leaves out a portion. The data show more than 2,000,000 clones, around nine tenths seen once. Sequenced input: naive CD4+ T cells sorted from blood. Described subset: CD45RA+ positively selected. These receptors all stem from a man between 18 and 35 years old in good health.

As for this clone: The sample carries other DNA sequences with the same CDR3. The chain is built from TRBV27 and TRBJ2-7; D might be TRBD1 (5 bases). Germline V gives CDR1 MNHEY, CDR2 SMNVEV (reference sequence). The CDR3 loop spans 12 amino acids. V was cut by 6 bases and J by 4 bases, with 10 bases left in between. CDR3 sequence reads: CASSRVPYEQYF. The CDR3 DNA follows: TGTGCCAGCAGCAGGGTGCCTTACGAGCAGTACTTC.

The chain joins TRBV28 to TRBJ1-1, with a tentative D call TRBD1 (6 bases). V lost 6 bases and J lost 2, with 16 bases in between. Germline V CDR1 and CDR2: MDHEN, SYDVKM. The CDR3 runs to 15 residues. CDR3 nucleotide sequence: TGTGCCAGCAGGTTGACAGGCCGACTTAACACTGAAGCTTTCTTT. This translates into CASRLTGRLNTEAFF.

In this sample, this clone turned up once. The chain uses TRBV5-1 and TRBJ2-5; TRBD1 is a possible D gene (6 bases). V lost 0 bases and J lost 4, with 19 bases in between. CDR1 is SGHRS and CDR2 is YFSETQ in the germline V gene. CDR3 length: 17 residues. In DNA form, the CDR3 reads TGCGCCAGCAGCTTGGGATATCAGGGGCCTCGGGGAGAGACCCAGTACTTC. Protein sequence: CASSLGYQGPRGETQYF.

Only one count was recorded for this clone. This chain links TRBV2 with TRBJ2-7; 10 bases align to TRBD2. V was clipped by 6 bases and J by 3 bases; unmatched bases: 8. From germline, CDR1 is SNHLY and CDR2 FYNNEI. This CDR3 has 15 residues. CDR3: CASRPRTSGSYEQYF. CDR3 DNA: TGTGCCAGCAGGCCCAGGACTAGCGGAAGCTACGAGCAGTACTTC. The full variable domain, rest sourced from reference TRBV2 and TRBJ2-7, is EPEVTQTPSHQVTQMGQEVILRCVPISNHLYFYWYRQILGQKVEFLVSFYNNEISEKSEIFDDQFSVERPDGSNFTLKIRSTKLEDSAMYFCASRPRTSGSYEQYFGPGTRLTVT.

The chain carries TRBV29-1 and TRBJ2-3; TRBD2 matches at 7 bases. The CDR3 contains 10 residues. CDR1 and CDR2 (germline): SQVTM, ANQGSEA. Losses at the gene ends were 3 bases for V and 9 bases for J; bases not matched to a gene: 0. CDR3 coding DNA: TGCAGCGTTGACGGGGGGACGCAGTATTTT. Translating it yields CSVDGGTQYF.

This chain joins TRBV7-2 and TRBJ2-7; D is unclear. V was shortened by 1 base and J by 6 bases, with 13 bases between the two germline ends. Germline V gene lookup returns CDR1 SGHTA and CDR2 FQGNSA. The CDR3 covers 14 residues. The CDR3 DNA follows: TGTGCCAGCAGCTTAGTAACCCCTGTGGTCGAGCAGTACTTC. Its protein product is CASSLVTPVVEQYF.

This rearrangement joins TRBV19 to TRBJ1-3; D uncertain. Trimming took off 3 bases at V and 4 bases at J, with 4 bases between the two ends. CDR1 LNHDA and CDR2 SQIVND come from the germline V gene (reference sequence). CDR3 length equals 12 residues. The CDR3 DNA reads TGTGCCAGTAGTATGGAGGGAAACACCATATATTTT. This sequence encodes CASSMEGNTIYF.